The entry that follows covers one T cell receptor (beta chain) sequence. The target antigen is unknown. The data stem from a study of T cell responses to AZD1222 COVID-19 vaccine. Study-wide points: Baseline serostatus was positive in only a handful of AZD1222 recipients. Donors were largely white British and mainly female; clonal diversity was possibly underestimated. The span of vaccine-associated CD4 TCRs extended across spike, with dominance at 160-218 and 743-854.

Clones were sequenced by immunoSEQ multiplex PCR, and TCRdb holds only the in-frame ones, with some missing. The repertoire holds about 160,000 clones, approximately 94% seen once, with over 0.95% in the top ten. V was cut by 4 bases and J by 4 bases, with 18 bases left in between. Germline lookup yields CDR1 SGHDT and CDR2 YYEEEE. The CDR3 is made up of 16 amino acids. Here the sequenced sample was peripheral blood, taken on day 0 of AZD1222 vaccination. V gene TRBV5-6 combines with J gene TRBJ2-1; D might be TRBD2 (6 bases). This TCR was recovered from an adult in good health. CDR3: CASSRLSGLPYNEQFF. As DNA, the CDR3 is TGTGCCAGCAGCCGGCTGTCCGGACTACCATACAATGAGCAGTTCTTC.